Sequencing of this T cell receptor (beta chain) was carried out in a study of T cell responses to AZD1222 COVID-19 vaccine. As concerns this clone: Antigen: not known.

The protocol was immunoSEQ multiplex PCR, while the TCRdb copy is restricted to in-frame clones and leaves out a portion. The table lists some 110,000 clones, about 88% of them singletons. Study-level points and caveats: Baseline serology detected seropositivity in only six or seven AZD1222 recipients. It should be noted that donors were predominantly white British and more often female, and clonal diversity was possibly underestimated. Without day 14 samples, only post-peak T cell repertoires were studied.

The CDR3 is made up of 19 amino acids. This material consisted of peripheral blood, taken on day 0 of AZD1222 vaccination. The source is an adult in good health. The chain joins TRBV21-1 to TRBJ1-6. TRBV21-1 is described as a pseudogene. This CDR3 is CASSKPQGRYSSYNSPLHF. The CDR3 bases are TGTGCCAGCAGCAAACCCCAGGGACGGTACAGCTCCTATAATTCACCCCTCCACTTT.